The 22 T cell receptor beta chains below were found in one sample sequenced in a study of human T cells and chemical hapten exposure. TCRdb passed the RACE reads through MiXCR, listing each CDR3 protein once. The sample consists of tens of thousands of distinct CDR3 sequences, 10% to 15% of them appearing once. Time point defined: patch test 3, about 24 weeks after DPC sensitization. Treatment: therapeutic diphenylcyclopropenone sensitization with weekly scalp DPC. Sequenced here: whole blood, sampled in connection with sensitization to the hapten diphenylcyclopropenone (DPC). The receptor source for this set is a woman between 50 and 59 years old with alopecia areata. Some clones in this sample may be carry-over from other donors' samples.

As to this clonotype: Being one base from a much bigger clone, this may be a read error. The chain has TRBV12-3 or TRBV12-4 and TRBJ2-1, with TRBD1 as a possible D gene (5 bases). Trimming removed 10 bases from V and 15 bases from J, with 16 bases in between. The CDR3 length is 10 residues. CDR3 in DNA: TGTGCCAACAAAGGGGCAAGGATGTTCTTC. This encodes CANKGARMFF.

This clonotype has at least ten counts. J is TRBJ1-1 and V is TRBV30; 7 bases fit TRBD1. The CDR3 covers 14 residues. Trimming removed 3 bases from V and 1 base from J; junction bases left unmatched: 5. Germline values: CDR1 GTSNPN, CDR2 SVGIG (reference sequence). The CDR3: CAWSPGQSNTEAFF. In DNA, the CDR3 is TGTGCCTGGAGCCCGGGACAGTCGAACACTGAAGCTTTCTTT.

CDR3 bases: TGTGCCAGCAGCTATCTAGCGGGAAACCACAATGAGCAGTTCTTC. The encoded protein is CASSYLAGNHNEQFF. The chain combines TRBV6-6 with TRBJ2-1; 9 bases fit TRBD2. Looked up from germline, CDR1 is MNHNY and CDR2 is SVGAGI (reference sequence). The trim removed 6 bases at V and 5 bases at J, leaving 8 bases unmatched. This CDR3 comprises 15 residues.

This rearrangement joins TRBV20-1 to TRBJ2-3, with TRBD2 matching over 9 bases. The V gene end was trimmed by 8 bases and the J gene end by 0 bases; junction bases not matched to a gene: 12. Germline V lookup: CDR1 DFQATT, CDR2 SNEGSKA (reference sequence). The CDR3 has 16 residues. The CDR3 nucleotides read TGCAGTCTCAGGGTCCTAGCGGGGCCTAGCACAGATACGCAGTATTTT. Its protein product is CSLRVLAGPSTDTQYF.

This clonotype was recorded a few times. J is TRBJ2-3 and V is TRBV4-1, with D possibly TRBD1 on 5 matching bases. Germline lookup yields CDR1 MGHRA and CDR2 YSYEKL. V lost 4 bases to trimming and J lost 6 bases, with 14 bases between them. The CDR3 has 14 residues. The CDR3 DNA reads as TGCGCCAGCAGCCTACAGGAGCCCGACGATACGCAGTATTTT. Protein product: CASSLQEPDDTQYF.

This clonotype was recorded many times. The chain is built from TRBV6-2 or TRBV6-3 and TRBJ1-1; 7 positions match TRBD1. The length of the CDR3 is 14 residues. V dropped 5 bases and J dropped 4; count of bases not matched to a gene: 7. Germline CDR1 reads MNHEY; CDR2 reads SVGEGT. The DNA for the CDR3 is TGTGCCAGCAGTCGCGCTCAGGGGGTCACTGAAGCTTTCTTT. It yields the protein CASSRAQGVTEAFF.

V is TRBV29-1 and J is TRBJ1-4; D unresolved. CDR3 length equals 11 residues. Germline V gene sequence: CDR1 SQVTM, CDR2 ANQGSEA. The germline V and J ends were trimmed by 4 bases and 7 bases, with 7 bases remaining between them. CDR3 loop: CSVGGSEKLFF. The CDR3, as DNA: TGCAGCGTTGGTGGGTCTGAAAAACTGTTTTTT.

This clonotype has ten or more counts. This CDR3 reads CASSLAETTNTEAFF. The DNA of the CDR3 is TGCGCCAGCAGCCTCGCCGAGACTACAAACACTGAAGCTTTCTTT. The chain couples TRBV4-1 to TRBJ1-1; D unresolved. The CDR3 contains 15 residues. V dropped 4 bases and J dropped 2 bases, with 14 bases sitting between them. The germline V gene has CDR1 MGHRA and CDR2 YSYEKL.

This clonotype was seen only a few times. The rearrangement uses TRBV9 and TRBJ1-2; D not certain. Trimming stripped 0 bases from V and 4 bases from J, with 13 bases between. This CDR3 spans 15 amino acids. Germline CDR1 reads SGDLS; CDR2 reads YYNGEE. DNA of the CDR3: TGTGCCAGCAGCGTAGATTCACGGCCGGTCTATGGCTACACCTTC. As protein: CASSVDSRPVYGYTF. Using reference TRBV9 and TRBJ1-2 for the parts outside the CDR3, the full variable domain is DSGVTQTPKHLITATGQRVTLRCSPRSGDLSVYWYQQSLDQGLQFLIQYYNGEERAKGNILERFSAQQFPDLHSELNLSSLELGDSALYFCASSVDSRPVYGYTFGSGTRLTVV.

The table lists this clonotype with many counts. The chain has TRBV7-8 and TRBJ1-1; TRBD1 is a possible D gene (6 bases). The CDR3 has 14 amino acids. CDR1 is SGHVS and CDR2 is FQNEAQ in the germline V gene. Trimming removed 5 bases from V and 6 bases from J, with 16 bases in between. In DNA, the CDR3 is TGTGCCAGCAGCCTCAGACAGGCGGGCGCTGAAGCTTTCTTT. Encoded protein: CASSLRQAGAEAFF.

This clonotype was detected ten times or more. The V and J genes are TRBV11-2 and TRBJ2-3; TRBD2 matches 9 bases. The CDR3 loop spans 16 amino acids. The junction had 12 bases not matched to a gene; V was cut back by 5 bases and J by 6 bases. Germline CDR1 and CDR2: SGHAT and FQNNGV. CDR3 loop: CASSPMAGGPADTQYF. In DNA, the CDR3 is TGTGCCAGCAGCCCCATGGCGGGAGGGCCGGCGGATACGCAGTATTTT.

This clonotype was counted ten times or more. The chain uses TRBV14 and TRBJ1-2; D gene uncertain. The CDR3 loop spans 13 amino acids. CDR1 is SGHDN, CDR2 FVKESK, per germline. V was clipped by 0 bases and J by 2 bases, with 4 bases between them. The CDR3 here is CASSQDNNYGYTF. CDR3 DNA: TGTGCCAGCAGCCAAGATAACAACTATGGCTACACCTTC.

The chain uses TRBV2 and TRBJ2-7, with 7 bases that match TRBD1. Germline V gene lookup returns CDR1 SNHLY and CDR2 FYNNEI. Trimming took 2 bases from V and 0 from J; bases not matched to a gene: 4. This CDR3 has 15 residues. Here the CDR3 reads CASSEMGQSSYEQYF. CDR3 coding DNA: TGTGCCAGCAGTGAAATGGGACAGAGCTCCTACGAGCAGTACTTC.

V usage is TRBV7-6 and J usage is TRBJ2-7; D is possibly TRBD1 (6 bases). V gave up 0 bases and J gave up 2 bases, with 8 bases separating them. Germline V gene data show CDR1 as SGHVS and CDR2 as FNYEAQ. The CDR3 length is 14 residues. The CDR3 sequence is CASSLAGAAYEQYF. The CDR3 DNA sequence: TGTGCCAGCAGCTTAGCGGGGGCCGCCTACGAGCAGTACTTC.

This clonotype was detected only a few times. The chain combines TRBV5-1 with TRBJ2-1, with D unresolved. The ends were cut back, 4 bases at V and 5 bases at J, with 13 bases in the middle. The CDR3 length is 14 residues. The germline CDR1 and CDR2 sequences are SGHRS and YFSETQ. The CDR3 DNA reads TGCGCCAGCAGCGTATACCTCGTGGACAATGAGCAGTTCTTC. Residues: CASSVYLVDNEQFF.

This clonotype was recorded many times. The CDR3 here is CASSLLGSQETQYF. In DNA, the CDR3 is TGCGCCAGCAGCTTGTTAGGGTCTCAAGAGACCCAGTACTTC. V usage is TRBV5-1 and J usage is TRBJ2-5; D is undetermined. Germline V CDR1 and CDR2: SGHRS, YFSETQ. Deletions cut 1 base from V and 2 bases from J, with 9 bases between. This CDR3 has 14 residues.

In this sample, this clonotype turned up many times. The chain carries TRBV14 and TRBJ2-1; D may be TRBD2 (5 bases). Trimming cost V 5 bases and J 9 bases, with 20 bases left between them. This CDR3 has 15 residues. CDR1 and CDR2 (germline): SGHDN, FVKESK. The chain's CDR3 is CASSTLGQGGGEQFF. CDR3 coding DNA: TGTGCCAGCAGCACTCTAGGCCAAGGAGGTGGTGAGCAGTTCTTC.

This clonotype has just a few counts. The V and J genes are TRBV29-1 and TRBJ1-1; perhaps TRBD1 as D (5 bases). Germline CDR1 is SQVTM and CDR2 is ANQGSEA. Trimming removed 4 bases from V and 12 bases from J, with 12 bases in between. The CDR3 is 10 residues long. CDR3 residues: CSVGQGGSFF. The CDR3, as DNA: TGCAGCGTTGGGCAGGGTGGGTCTTTCTTT.

As for this clonotype: An end of the junction does not agree with germline; a read error may underlie this. The rearrangement joins TRBV5-5 to TRBJ1-1; no firm D call. The germline CDR1 and CDR2 sequences are SGHKS and YYEKEE (reference sequence). The CDR3 extends over 16 amino acids. CDR3 nucleotides: TGTGCCAGCGGCTTGGTTTGGGAGGGTTATCGCACTGAAGCTTTCTTT. Encoded protein: CASGLVWEGYRTEAFF.

The rearrangement uses TRBV20-1 and TRBJ1-1; the D gene is possibly TRBD1 (5 bases). Trimming shortened V by 0 bases and J by 5 bases, and 16 bases separated the two germline ends. In germline, CDR1 is DFQATT, CDR2 SNEGSKA (reference sequence). This CDR3 has 15 amino acids. As DNA, the CDR3 is TGCAGTGCTAGAGATTGGGGGGTCGCGGTTACTGAAGCTTTCTTT. Protein product: CSARDWGVAVTEAFF.

This clonotype was recorded many times. The chain joins TRBV7-3 to TRBJ2-1; TRBD2 matches at 9 bases. J was trimmed by 7 bases and V by 7 bases; bases with no gene match: 11. The CDR3 has 15 amino acids. Germline values: CDR1 SGHTA, CDR2 FQGTGA. The CDR3 nucleotides read TGTGCCAGCACTCTTGCGGGAGGGCCCGGGAATGAGCAGTTCTTC. As protein: CASTLAGGPGNEQFF.

This clonotype has at least ten counts. The chain combines TRBV19 with TRBJ2-5, with no clear D. V gave up 5 bases and J gave up 7 bases, with 11 bases separating them. Looked up from germline, CDR1 is LNHDA and CDR2 is SQIVND (reference sequence). This CDR3 has 12 residues. CDR3 sequence reads: CASSLLGGTQYF. The CDR3 DNA is TGTGCCAGTAGTCTCCTTGGTGGGACCCAGTACTTC.